The clone carrying this T cell receptor beta chain was seen only a few times. This sample was taken from a study of T cell changes during pregnancy in multiple sclerosis. The CDR3 length is 16 residues. The germline CDR1 and CDR2 sequences are SEHNR and FQNEAQ (reference sequence). V shed 5 bases and J shed 1 base, with 17 bases lying between them. The method was immunoSEQ multiplex PCR; TCRdb's version includes in-frame clones alone and lacks a portion of them. The repertoire holds about 50,000 clones, with about nine tenths as singletons. This material consisted of CD4+ T cells from peripheral blood mononuclear cells, taken in the second trimester of pregnancy. This chain joins TRBV7-9 and TRBJ1-1, with a tentative D call TRBD1 (5 bases). The clonotype originates from a female donor with multiple sclerosis, enrolled in a pregnancy study. CDR3 sequence (DNA): TGTGCCAGCAGCGGCCCGAGCAGGGTTGGGAACACTGAAGCTTTCTTT. Its translation: CASSGPSRVGNTEAFF.